The clone carrying this TCR beta chain was observed a handful of times. Its antigen is unknown. Template switching supplied a universal primer site; unique molecular identifiers were carried on the cDNA. TCRdb fed the 5' RACE reads into MiXCR, producing one record per CDR3 protein. The sample shows 1.5 million to 2 million distinct CDR3 sequences, 25% to 35% of them seen only once. The data were obtained in a study of identical twins. Overall study results and limits: There was more out-of-frame TCR alpha sharing in monozygotic twins than models estimated. Insertions were reduced in abundant cord blood beta clonotypes but not in memory repertoires. Zero-insertion findings could be partly confounded by invariant cells (MAIT and iNKT cells).

The CDR3 covers 15 residues. Germline assignment: CDR1 ENHRY and CDR2 SYGVKD. After removal of 3 bases from V and 2 bases from J, the junction contained 5 bases not matched to a gene. The V and J genes are TRBV10-3 and TRBJ1-2; 8 nucleotides line up with TRBD1. This receptor was obtained from a newborn girl in good health. Sequenced material: cord blood. The CDR3 bases are TGTGCCATCAGTGATTCCGGGACAGGCAACTATGGCTACACCTTC. Residues: CAISDSGTGNYGYTF.